The 5 T cell receptor beta chains below all came from one sample that was sequenced in a study of radiation and T cells in renal cell carcinoma. Profiled with immunoSEQ multiplex PCR; TCRdb holds only in-frame clones, not every one. The table lists tens of thousands of clones, 80% to 90% of them singletons. Specified time point: blood 4 weeks post-SBRT, at nephrectomy. Treatment here: 15 Gy SBRT to primary tumor, nephrectomy 4 weeks later. The input for sequencing was blood, taken from a patient whose treatment included radiotherapy and nephrectomy. The receptors come from a woman aged 70-85 years with renal cell carcinoma.

To note about this clone: Germline and junction disagree at one end, which may indicate a read error. The chain has TRBV6-1 and TRBJ2-3; perhaps D is TRBD1 or TRBD2 (5 bases each). CDR3 size: 12 residues. Looked up from germline, CDR1 is MNHNS and CDR2 is SASEGT. CDR3 region: CASSEARGRGNF. The CDR3 DNA reads TGTGCCAGCAGTGAAGCGAGGGGTCGGGGAAATTTT.

The V gene is TRBV28, the J gene TRBJ1-4; no clear D gene. This CDR3 has 17 amino acids. Trimming took 1 base from V and 0 from J, leaving 12 bases between them. Germline CDR1 MDHEN, CDR2 SYDVKM. CDR3 nucleotides: TGTGCCAGCAGTTTATCCGGCATACCCGCAACTAATGAAAAACTGTTTTTT. It translates to CASSLSGIPATNEKLFF.

The chain carries TRBV2 and TRBJ2-3, with TRBD2 matching 14 bases. From germline, CDR1 is SNHLY and CDR2 FYNNEI. V was clipped by 6 bases and J by 10 bases; unmatched bases: 6. CDR3 length equals 14 residues. The CDR3 DNA reads TGTGCCAGCAGGGCCGGGACTAGCGGGGGACCGCAGTATTTT. It is translated as CASRAGTSGGPQYF.

The rearrangement links TRBV6-4 to TRBJ2-3, with a tentative D call TRBD2 (6 bases). Trimming removed 2 bases at V and 6 bases at J, with 9 bases between. The V gene's germline CDR1 is MRHNA and CDR2 SNTAGT. The CDR3 contains 13 residues. The CDR3 sequence is CASSDEGGDTQYF. The CDR3 nucleotides read TGTGCCAGCAGTGACGAGGGAGGCGATACGCAGTATTTT.

The chain combines TRBV5-4 with TRBJ2-7, with D perhaps matching TRBD1 (6 bases). V was shortened by 1 base and J by 1 base, with 9 bases between the two germline ends. Per the germline V gene, CDR1 is SGHNT and CDR2 is YYREEE (reference sequence). The CDR3 is made up of 14 amino acids. This CDR3 reads CASSLRDRSYEQYF. The CDR3 DNA sequence: TGTGCCAGCAGCTTGCGAGACAGGTCCTACGAGCAGTACTTC.